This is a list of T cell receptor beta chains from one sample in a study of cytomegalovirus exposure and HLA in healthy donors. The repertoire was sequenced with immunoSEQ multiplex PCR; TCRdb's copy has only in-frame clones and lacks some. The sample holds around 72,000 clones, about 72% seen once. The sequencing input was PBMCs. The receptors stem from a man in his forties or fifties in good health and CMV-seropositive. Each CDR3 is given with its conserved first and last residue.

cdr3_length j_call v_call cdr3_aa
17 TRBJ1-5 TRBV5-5 CASSLDSLNQSNQPQHF
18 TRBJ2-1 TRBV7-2 CASRDAWAGGRPYNEQFF
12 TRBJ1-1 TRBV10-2 CASSGLYTEAFF
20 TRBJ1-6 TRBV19 CASRKGPGQVTRSYNSPLHF
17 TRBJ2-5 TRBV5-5 CASSLSPGGQLQETQYF
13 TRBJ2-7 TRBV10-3 CAISDQGSYEQYF
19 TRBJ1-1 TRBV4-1 CASSPGLWYQKKRDTEAFF
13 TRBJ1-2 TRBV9 CASSDTNGGGYTF
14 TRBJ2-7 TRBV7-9 CASSFLGGSYEQYF
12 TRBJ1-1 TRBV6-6 CASSLLVYEAFF
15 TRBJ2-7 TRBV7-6 CASSLGVDREYEQYF
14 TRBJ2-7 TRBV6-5 CASSMDRGPYEQYF
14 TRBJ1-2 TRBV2 CASNSQQGNYGYTF
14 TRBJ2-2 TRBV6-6 CASSYSPDLGELFF
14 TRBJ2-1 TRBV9 CASSLWEGEDEQFF
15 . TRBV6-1 CASSEWGQGAYEQYF
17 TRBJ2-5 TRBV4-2 CASSPKVGGALLETQYF
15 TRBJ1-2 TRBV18 CASSRFSEQIYGYTF
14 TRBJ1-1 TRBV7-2 CASAYRGLSTEAFF
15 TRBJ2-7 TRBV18 CASSLQDGGAYEQYF
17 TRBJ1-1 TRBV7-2 CASSSTFRGAGDTEAFF
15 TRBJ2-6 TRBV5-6 CASSAQWGGANVLTF
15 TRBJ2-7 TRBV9 CASSAGTSGSYEQYF
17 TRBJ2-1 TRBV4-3 CASSQGIQGAGRHEQFF
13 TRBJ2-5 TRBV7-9 CASTGRPYGAQYF
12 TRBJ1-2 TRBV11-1 CASSLASGIYTF
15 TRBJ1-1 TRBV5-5 CASSFFGQANTEAFF
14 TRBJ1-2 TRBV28 CASSEPRERYGYTF
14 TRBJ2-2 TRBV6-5 CASRSSGGSGELFF
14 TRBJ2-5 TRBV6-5 CASSENRGLETQYF